Below are 3 T cell receptor beta chains sequenced from a single sample in a study of T-cell reconstitution after alpha-beta-depleted transplantation in children. Preparation of the TCRbeta library involved a method that used unique molecular identifiers. Each CDR3 protein is one row after TCRdb ran MiXCR on the PCR reads. Among 490,000 or so distinct CDR3 sequences listed, approximately 13% were seen once. The sequenced sample was PBMCs from the stem cell graft donor, obtained from the stem cell graft. These TCRs come from a human donor who donated a stem cell graft to a child with combined immunodeficiency.

The rearrangement joins TRBV20-1 to TRBJ1-2; no definite D call. Trimming cost V 3 bases and J 3 bases, with 8 bases left between them. The germline V gene encodes CDR1 DFQATT and CDR2 SNEGSKA (reference sequence). CDR3 length: 12 residues. In nucleotides, the CDR3 is TGCAGTGCTAGGGGAGTTTACTATGGCTACACCTTC. This translates into CSARGVYYGYTF.

The J gene is TRBJ2-3, the V gene TRBV4-3; 8 positions agree with TRBD1. Germline-derived CDR1 and CDR2 are LGHNA and YSLEER. There are 20 residues in the CDR3. Losses at the gene ends were 0 bases for V and 4 bases for J; bases not matched to a gene: 18. For the CDR3, the DNA is TGCGCCAGCAGCCAAGATCGACAGGGGTGGCTAGCAGATTATCCAGATACGCAGTATTTT. Its protein is CASSQDRQGWLADYPDTQYF.

The chain has TRBV18 and TRBJ2-3, with a tentative D call TRBD1 (6 bases). The CDR3 has 14 amino acids. Between the trimmed V and J ends, which lost 5 bases and 4 bases, there was a span of 13 bases. CDR1 is KGHSH, CDR2 LQKENI, per germline. In DNA, the CDR3 is TGTGCCAGCTCATTCGGGACAAACCCAGATACGCAGTATTTT. It codes for CASSFGTNPDTQYF.